This passage covers 9 T cell receptor beta chains from one sample sequenced in a study of radiation and T cells in renal cell carcinoma (TCRdb year 2020). The time point label on this specimen signifies: baseline pretreatment blood. Per the publication, the treatment or condition label means: 15 Gy SBRT to primary tumor, nephrectomy 4 weeks later. The library was prepared using the immunoSEQ multiplex PCR assay. Not all clones reach the TCRdb copy of this immuneACCESS table, which keeps in-frame sequences only. Checked studies attribute under half of the gap to unresolved V genes and leave the rest unexplained. The sample records roughly 150,000 clones, 88% of which are singletons. About 4.3% of the sample is held by the ten biggest clonotypes. The input for sequencing was blood, taken from a patient whose treatment included radiotherapy and nephrectomy. These receptors originate from a woman in her seventies with renal cell carcinoma.

V usage is TRBV11-3 and J usage is TRBJ2-7; D unclear. In germline, CDR1 is SGHNT, CDR2 YENEEA. Trimming took off 0 bases at V and 2 bases at J, with 5 bases between the two ends. The CDR3 covers 13 residues. The chain's CDR3 is CASSLEATYEQYF. The CDR3 DNA is TGTGCCAGCAGCTTAGAAGCGACCTACGAGCAGTACTTC.

The CDR3 protein is CASSDSRGADTGELFF. For the CDR3, the DNA is TGTGCCAGCAGTGACTCGCGGGGGGCGGACACCGGGGAGCTGTTTTTT. The chain joins TRBV6-4 to TRBJ2-2; 8 bases line up with TRBD2. Germline CDR1 MRHNA, CDR2 SNTAGT. This CDR3 spans 16 amino acids. V dropped 0 bases and J dropped 3; count of bases not matched to a gene: 3.

The chain joins TRBV7-8 to TRBJ1-1, with D maybe TRBD1 (6 bases). Between the trimmed V and J ends, which lost 2 bases and 1 base, there was a span of 17 bases. This CDR3 has 17 residues. Per germline, CDR1 SGHVS and CDR2 FQNEAQ. The CDR3 coding sequence is TGTGCCAGCAGCTTAAGCGTTAGTGGGACAACGAACACTGAAGCTTTCTTT. This encodes CASSLSVSGTTNTEAFF.

This rearrangement joins TRBV27 to TRBJ1-1; no reliable D call. CDR3 length: 13 amino acids. Germline CDR1 MNHEY, CDR2 SMNVEV (reference sequence). V dropped 5 bases and J dropped 4 bases, with 11 bases sitting between them. The CDR3 DNA reads as TGTGCCAGCAGTCCCATAATGGGCACTGAAGCTTTCTTT. Its protein is CASSPIMGTEAFF.

The chain uses TRBV29-1 and TRBJ1-1; D remains ambiguous. Germline values: CDR1 SQVTM, CDR2 ANQGSEA. The CDR3 runs 15 residues. V was clipped by 6 bases and J by 1 base, with 18 bases between them. The CDR3 reads CSVRRSGDQNTEAFF. CDR3 coding DNA: TGCAGCGTCCGCCGGTCCGGGGATCAGAACACTGAAGCTTTCTTT.

The V gene is TRBV7-2, the J gene TRBJ2-1; the D is unclear. Germline-derived CDR1 and CDR2 are SGHTA and FQGNSA. V was pared by 4 bases and J by 7 bases, with 11 bases between. CDR3 length: 13 residues. CDR3 in DNA: TGTGCCAGCAGCTCCGGTCCCGTGAATGAGCAGTTCTTC. It yields the protein CASSSGPVNEQFF.

V gene TRBV5-4 combines with J gene TRBJ1-6, with 7 bases that match TRBD1. With V trimmed by 0 bases and J by 10 bases, 4 bases remained unmatched. The germline gives CDR1 SGHNT, CDR2 YYREEE (reference sequence). This CDR3 contains 14 residues. CDR3 in DNA: TGTGCCAGCAGCTTGGAGACAGGGCTGTCACCCCTCCACTTT. Translation gives CASSLETGLSPLHF. The complete variable domain, with remaining parts taken from reference TRBV5-4 and TRBJ1-6, reads ETGVTQSPTHLIKTRGQQVTLRCSSQSGHNTVSWYQQALGQGPQFIFQYYREEENGRGNFPPRFSGLQFPNYSSELNVNALELDDSALYLCASSLETGLSPLHFGNGTRLTVT.

The chain combines TRBV6-5 with TRBJ2-4; 9 nucleotides line up with TRBD2. The CDR3 length is 14 residues. Germline V CDR1 and CDR2: MNHEY, SVGAGI. V dropped 5 bases and J dropped 7; count of bases not matched to a gene: 6. Here the CDR3 DNA reads TGTGCCAGCAGTCCTAGCGGGGATGGGAACATTCAGTACTTC. Amino acid sequence: CASSPSGDGNIQYF.

This chain connects TRBV18 to TRBJ1-3; TRBD1 agrees at 9 bases. This CDR3 is built from 18 residues. Germline CDR1 is KGHSH and CDR2 is LQKENI. The J segment lost 3 bases and the V segment lost 0 bases, leaving 9 bases of the junction unmatched. The DNA of the CDR3 is TGTGCCAGCTCACCACCAATCTTTGGACAGGGGTTTGGAAACACCATATATTTT. As protein: CASSPPIFGQGFGNTIYF.